This T cell receptor (beta chain) comes out of a study of blood T cell repertoires in COVID-19. On the study more broadly: Some COVID-19 samples were acute and others convalescent; all came from the United States, Italy and Spain. The cDNA or gDNA used as material had been derived from T cells, B-cell-depleted T cells, or PBMCs.

The germline gives CDR1 KGHSH, CDR2 LQKENI. The V gene lost 5 bases and the J gene lost 8 bases, with 12 bases spanning the gap. The CDR3 is made up of 12 amino acids. Per the original data handling: Amplifying reference gene primers gave estimates of nucleated cell counts. This table comes from immunoSEQ multiplex PCR, and its TCRdb copy is limited to in-frame clones, with some not included. Clone size and V and J calls were adopted from that table, with D and trimming inferred from the DNA. Of tens of thousands of clones listed, about 88% were seen once; the top ten hold around 5%. This clone was picked up one time.

Sequencing was carried out using peripheral blood. The V call is TRBV18, the J call TRBJ1-2, with D hard to call. The sequence came from a woman aged 45-65 years with active COVID-19. In DNA form, the CDR3 reads TGTGCCAGCTCATCCTTCAGAGGGGGCTACACCTTC. Protein sequence: CASSSFRGGYTF.